This T cell receptor (beta chain) was found in a study of cytomegalovirus exposure and HLA in healthy donors. General observations from the study: TCR beta chains associated with HLA were, in a later analysis, more clonally expanded than equally common others.

Concerning this clone: Its antigen is not identified.

Germline V gene sequence: CDR1 SEHNR, CDR2 FQNEAQ (reference sequence). V shed 5 bases and J shed 3 bases, with 16 bases lying between them. This CDR3 contains 15 residues. Vbeta (60) and Jbeta (13) primers were used in the PCR. Sequenced by immunoSEQ multiplex PCR; TCRdb stores in-frame clones only, minus some. The data hold about 200,000 clones, with approximately 80% observed a single time. This rearrangement joins TRBV7-9 to TRBJ1-1; TRBD1 is a possible D gene (5 bases). The sequenced sample consisted of PBMCs. The sequence was obtained from a boy aged 2 to 10 in good health and CMV-seronegative. Here the CDR3 reads CASSPLLGGDTEAFF. The CDR3 nucleotides read TGTGCCAGCAGCCCCTTACTGGGAGGGGACACTGAAGCTTTCTTT.